This T cell receptor beta chain was sequenced in a study of T cell repertoires in cytomegalovirus infection. Study observations and caveats: CMV-specific TCR beta clonotypes restricted by HLA-C were the ones dominating the ex vivo response.

The CDR3 totals 14 residues. V was clipped by 5 bases and J by 3 bases; unmatched bases: 3. Turning to this clonotype: The target antigen is unknown.

TCRdb processed the reads anew with MiXCR; each CDR3 protein has one entry. The sample carries 350,000 to 400,000 distinct CDR3 sequences, about 35% recorded once. The origin of this receptor is a human donor in good health (CMV status not recorded). Some clones in this sample may be carry-over from other donors' samples. V is TRBV12-3 or TRBV12-4 and J is TRBJ2-2; 7 bases align to TRBD1. This sample comprised cultured PBMCs, obtained from culture after CMV antigen stimulation. In DNA form, the CDR3 reads TGTGCCAGCAGTACAGGGGACGACACCGGGGAGCTGTTTTTT. Protein sequence: CASSTGDDTGELFF.